The 12 T cell receptor beta chains below come from one sample, sequenced in a study of blood T cells in healthy people across ages. The use of a sample-barcoded 5' primer and a J-beta primer mix characterized a second PCR of 7 to 11 cycles. Via MiXCR, TCRdb re-called the 5' RACE reads, giving one row per CDR3 protein. The table has around 750,000 distinct CDR3 sequences, 53% seen once. Sequencing was carried out using blood. These receptors all stem from an elderly man in good health.

The chain recombines TRBV7-2 with TRBJ2-7, with D hard to call. The DNA end is a closer match to TRBJ2-4, so the J assignment may be wrong. From germline, CDR1 is SGHTA and CDR2 FQGNSA. The CDR3 runs 14 residues. CDR3 in amino acids: CASSLRPTPNIQYF. The DNA of the CDR3 is TGTGCCAGCAGCTTACGGCCAACTCCTAACATTCAGTACTTC.

The J gene is TRBJ2-3, the V gene TRBV3-1; a possible D gene is TRBD2 (6 bases). The CDR3 sequence is 16 residues long. With 4 bases removed from V and 1 base from J, the gap between germline ends came to 15 bases. Germline values: CDR1 LGHDT, CDR2 YNNKEL (reference sequence). CDR3 sequence reads: CASSPTAGSGTDTQYF. CDR3 coding DNA: TGTGCCAGCAGCCCTACCGCCGGGAGCGGCACAGATACGCAGTATTTT.

The chain combines TRBV7-2 with TRBJ2-5, with D perhaps matching TRBD2 (6 bases). The end of the DNA fits TRBJ2-7 better, so the J call may be wrong. The CDR3 extends over 15 amino acids. The V gene's germline CDR1 is SGHTA and CDR2 FQGNSA. The chain's CDR3 is CASSSRLRDPYEQYF. CDR3 nucleotides: TGTGCCAGCAGCTCGCGACTGCGGGACCCCTACGAGCAGTACTTC.

The V gene is TRBV28, the J gene TRBJ2-1; TRBD2 aligns across 7 bases. V shed 5 bases, J shed 7 bases, and the junction held 8 bases outside the gene matches. From germline, CDR1 is MDHEN and CDR2 SYDVKM. The CDR3 is 14 residues long. The CDR3 DNA sequence: TGTGCCAGCAGTCCGATAGCGGGTAGGAATGAGCAGTTCTTC. This codes for CASSPIAGRNEQFF.

This sequence joins TRBV18 and TRBJ2-5; D gene unclear. Germline V CDR1 and CDR2: KGHSH, LQKENI. This CDR3 spans 14 amino acids. V was pared by 0 bases and J by 4 bases, with 9 bases between. The CDR3 nucleotides read TGTGCCAGCTCACCACCAGGCCTTGGAGAGACCCAGTACTTC. It yields the protein CASSPPGLGETQYF. Together with reference TRBV18 and TRBJ2-5, the CDR3 gives the full variable domain: NAGVMQNPRHLVRRRGQEARLRCSPMKGHSHVYWYRQLPEEGLKFMVYLQKENIIDESGMPKERFSAEFPKEGPSILRIQQVVRGDSAAYFCASSPPGLGETQYFGPGTRLLVL.

This clonotype has a handful of counts. V is TRBV12-3 or TRBV12-4 and J is TRBJ2-5; possible D gene TRBD2, 5 bases. The germline V and J ends were trimmed by 2 bases and 9 bases, with 13 bases remaining between them. The CDR3 contains 13 residues. CDR3: CASSLSTTSPQYF. CDR3 in DNA: TGTGCCAGCAGTTTATCGACCACTAGTCCCCAGTACTTC.

The chain uses TRBV29-1 and TRBJ1-4; D is possibly TRBD1 (5 bases). This CDR3 is built from 12 residues. Per germline, CDR1 SQVTM and CDR2 ANQGSEA. Trimming took off 5 bases at V and 8 bases at J, with 12 bases between the two ends. CDR3 nucleotide sequence: TGCAGCGTTCTGCAGGGAGGGGAAAAACTGTTTTTT. Translated: CSVLQGGEKLFF.

The V and J genes are TRBV10-3 and TRBJ2-5; the match to TRBD2 covers 12 bases. Germline V lookup: CDR1 ENHRY, CDR2 SYGVKD. The CDR3 is 13 residues long. The V and J ends lost 11 bases and 11 bases, in that order; junction bases with no gene match: 12. This CDR3 reads CASRLAGEGEQYF. The CDR3 DNA follows: TGTGCCTCCAGACTAGCGGGAGAGGGTGAGCAGTACTTC.

This clonotype showed up many times. Sequence at one end of the junction differs from germline and may be a read error. The rearrangement links TRBV5-1 to TRBJ2-7, with a tentative D call TRBD2 (6 bases). Germline V gene sequence: CDR1 SGHRS, CDR2 YFSETQ. This CDR3 has 13 amino acids. CDR3 bases: TGTGCCAGCAGTTTCGGGAGCTCCTACGAGCAGTACTTC. The encoded protein is CASSFGSSYEQYF.

The V gene is TRBV29-1, the J gene TRBJ2-3, with a weak D call TRBD1 (7 bases). CDR1 and CDR2 (germline): SQVTM, ANQGSEA. The CDR3 runs 16 residues. V lost 6 bases and J 14 bases, leaving 33 bases between the germline ends. CDR3 in amino acids: CSVQKPLGRGDRYAYF. DNA for the CDR3: TGCAGCGTCCAAAAACCCCTCGGGAGAGGGGACAGATACGCGTATTTT.

In its sample, this clonotype was seen a few times. The V call is TRBV20-1, the J call TRBJ2-7, with a possible D match to TRBD2 (6 bases). Trimming removed 6 bases from V and 2 bases from J, with 17 bases in between. Germline assignment: CDR1 DFQATT and CDR2 SNEGSKA (reference sequence). This CDR3 comprises 14 residues. As DNA, the CDR3 is TGCAGTGCAACACCTACTAGCCCTACCTACGAGCAGTACTTC. Translation: CSATPTSPTYEQYF.

The chain combines TRBV12-3 or TRBV12-4 with TRBJ2-3; a weak D match, TRBD2 (7 bases). V was clipped by 5 bases and J by 14 bases, with 26 bases between them. The CDR3 sequence is 15 residues long. The DNA for the CDR3 is TGTGCCAGCAGTCCGCGAGCGGGAAAGGACAGATACGCGTATTTT. Protein sequence: CASSPRAGKDRYAYF.